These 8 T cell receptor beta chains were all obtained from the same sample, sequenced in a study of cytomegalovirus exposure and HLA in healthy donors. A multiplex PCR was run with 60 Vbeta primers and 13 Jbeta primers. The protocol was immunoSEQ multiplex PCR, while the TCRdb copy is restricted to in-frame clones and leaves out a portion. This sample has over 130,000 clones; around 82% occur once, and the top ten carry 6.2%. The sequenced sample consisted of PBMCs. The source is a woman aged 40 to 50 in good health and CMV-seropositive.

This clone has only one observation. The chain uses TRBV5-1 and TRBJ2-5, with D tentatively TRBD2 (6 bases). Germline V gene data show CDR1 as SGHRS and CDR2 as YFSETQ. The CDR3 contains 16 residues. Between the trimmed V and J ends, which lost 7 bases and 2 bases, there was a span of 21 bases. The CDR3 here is CASRGGAVVGQETQYF. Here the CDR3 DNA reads TGCGCCAGCCGAGGAGGGGCCGTGGTGGGACAAGAGACCCAGTACTTC.

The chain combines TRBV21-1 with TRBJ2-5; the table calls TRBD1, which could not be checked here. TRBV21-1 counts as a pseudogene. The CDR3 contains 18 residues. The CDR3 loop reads CASSKGDGQGFSGETQYF. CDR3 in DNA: TGTGCCAGCAGCAAAGGAGATGGACAGGGGTTCTCCGGGGAGACCCAGTACTTC.

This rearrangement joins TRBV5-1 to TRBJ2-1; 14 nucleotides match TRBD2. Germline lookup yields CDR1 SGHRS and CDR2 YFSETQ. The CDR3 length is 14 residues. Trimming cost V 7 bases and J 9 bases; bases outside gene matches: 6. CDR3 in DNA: TGCGCCAGCCAGGGACTAGCGGGAGTAGGTGAGCAGTTCTTC. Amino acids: CASQGLAGVGEQFF.

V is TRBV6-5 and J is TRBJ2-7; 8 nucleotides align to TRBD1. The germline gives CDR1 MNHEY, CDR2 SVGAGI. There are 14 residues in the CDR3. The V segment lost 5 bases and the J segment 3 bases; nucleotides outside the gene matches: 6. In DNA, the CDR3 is TGTGCCAGCAGTCTAGGACAGGGTTACTACGAGCAGTACTTC. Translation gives CASSLGQGYYEQYF.

CDR3 amino acids: CASSPGPGTSNEQFF. The CDR3 DNA follows: TGTGCCAGCAGCCCAGGACCGGGGACTAGCAATGAGCAGTTCTTC. J is TRBJ2-1 and V is TRBV6-5, with 8 bases aligning to TRBD2. The germline V gene has CDR1 MNHEY and CDR2 SVGAGI. The CDR3 is 15 amino acids. With 6 bases clipped from V and 6 bases from J, the junction kept 10 bases outside the gene matches.

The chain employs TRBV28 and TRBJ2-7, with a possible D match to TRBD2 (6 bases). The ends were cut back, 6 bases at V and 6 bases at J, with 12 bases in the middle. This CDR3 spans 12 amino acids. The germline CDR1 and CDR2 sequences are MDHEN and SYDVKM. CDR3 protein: CASRGGWAEQYF. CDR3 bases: TGTGCCAGCAGGGGGGGATGGGCCGAGCAGTACTTC.

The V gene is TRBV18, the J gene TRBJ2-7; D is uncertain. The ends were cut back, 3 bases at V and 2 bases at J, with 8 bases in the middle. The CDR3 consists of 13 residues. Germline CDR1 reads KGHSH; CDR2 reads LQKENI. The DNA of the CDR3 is TGTGCCAGCTCACCGTCTGTTGCCTACGAGCAGTACTTC. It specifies CASSPSVAYEQYF.

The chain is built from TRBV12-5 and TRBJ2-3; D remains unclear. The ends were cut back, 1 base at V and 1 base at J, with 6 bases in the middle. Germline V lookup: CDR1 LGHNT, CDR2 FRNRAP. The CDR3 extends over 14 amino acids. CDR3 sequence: CASGLGSGTDTQYF. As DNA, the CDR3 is TGTGCTAGTGGTTTGGGGAGTGGCACAGATACGCAGTATTTT.